This TCR beta chain is drawn from a study of cytomegalovirus exposure and HLA in healthy donors. Study results and limitations: Among TCR sequences, most were rare, though some public TCRs appeared in many donors. Within a later analysis, the majority of CMV-associated TCR beta chains appeared HLA-restricted. The only immune exposure information that was available was CMV serostatus. There were around 160 TCR beta chains listed as cytomegalovirus-associated.

In germline, CDR1 is SQVTM, CDR2 ANQGSEA. The CDR3 totals 14 residues. With V trimmed by 0 bases and J by 8 bases, 7 bases remained unmatched. The PCR used 60 Vbeta and 13 Jbeta primers. Sequencing was performed with immunoSEQ multiplex PCR; in TCRdb, only in-frame clones are kept and a portion is missing. In the table there are about 150,000 clones, approximately 80% of which are singletons. This clone was found a few times. Its cognate antigen is unknown. Sample: PBMCs. The clonotype originates from a man aged 25-45 years in good health and CMV-seropositive. The chain recombines TRBV29-1 with TRBJ1-1; TRBD1 matches at 9 bases. The CDR3 region has the DNA TGCAGCGTTGAAGAACCGGGACAGGGTTCAGAAGCTTTCTTT. Amino acid sequence: CSVEEPGQGSEAFF.